Described below is a single T cell receptor beta chain sequence and its context. Its specificity is unknown. The method was immunoSEQ multiplex PCR; TCRdb's version includes in-frame clones alone and lacks a portion of them. The sample records 110,000 to 150,000 clones, roughly 90% being singletons. This sample is drawn from a study of T cell responses to AZD1222 COVID-19 vaccine. Study results and caveats: Sampling that yielded the repertoires occurred only after the peak T cell response. Clonal diversity was possibly underestimated; the donors were predominantly white British and more often female.

This CDR3 region has 13 residues. Germline assignment: CDR1 DFQATT and CDR2 SNEGSKA (reference sequence). Trimming took off 3 bases at V and 0 bases at J, with 8 bases between the two ends. The rearrangement links TRBV20-1 to TRBJ1-1, with D unresolved. Source: peripheral blood, taken 28 days after the second AZD1222 dose. The sequence was obtained from an adult who received the AZD1222 COVID-19 vaccine. The CDR3 DNA reads TGCAGTGCTAGTCACCCAATGAACACTGAAGCTTTCTTT. Translation gives CSASHPMNTEAFF.